Here is one T cell receptor beta chain with its context. The antigen is unknown. CDR3 size: 14 residues. Trimming took 5 bases from V and 7 from J; bases not matched to a gene: 7. CDR1 is LNHDA and CDR2 is SQIVND in the germline V gene (reference sequence). 13 Jbeta primers and 60 Vbeta primers were used for the PCR. Profiling relied on immunoSEQ multiplex PCR, and the TCRdb table lists in-frame clones only, not all of them. In the table there are 200,000 to 250,000 clones, roughly 91% of which are singletons. This entry is derived from a study of cytomegalovirus exposure and HLA in healthy donors. Whole-study context: An early release of data contained some 80 million unique TCRs, which came from HLA-typed donors. Whole-study findings and limits: Specific recognition of CMV antigens was confirmed in vitro for a few chains (all CMV-associated).

The origin of this receptor is a woman aged 18 to 35 in good health and CMV-seronegative. The chain couples TRBV19 to TRBJ1-4, with TRBD1 matching over 7 bases. The sequencing input was PBMCs. The CDR3 region is CASSYSGGGEKLFF. CDR3 DNA sequence: TGTGCCAGTAGTTATTCAGGGGGTGGTGAAAAACTGTTTTTT.